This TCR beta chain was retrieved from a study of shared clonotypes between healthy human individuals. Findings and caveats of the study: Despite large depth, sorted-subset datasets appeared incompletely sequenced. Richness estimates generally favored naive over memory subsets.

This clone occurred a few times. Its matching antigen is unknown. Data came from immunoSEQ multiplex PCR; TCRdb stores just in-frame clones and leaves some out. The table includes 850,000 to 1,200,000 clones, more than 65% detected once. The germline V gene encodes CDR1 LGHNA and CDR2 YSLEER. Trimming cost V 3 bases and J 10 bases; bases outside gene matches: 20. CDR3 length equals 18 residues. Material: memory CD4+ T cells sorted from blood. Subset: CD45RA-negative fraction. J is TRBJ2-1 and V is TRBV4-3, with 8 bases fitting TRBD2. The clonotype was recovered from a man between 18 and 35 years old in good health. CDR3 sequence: CASSHELAGNGGYIEQFF. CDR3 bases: TGCGCCAGCAGCCATGAATTAGCGGGAAATGGGGGCTACATCGAGCAGTTCTTC.